The rows below give T cell receptor beta chains drawn from one sample of a study of CD8 T cells in Susac syndrome. TCRdb re-called the immunoSEQ multiplex PCR reads through MiXCR, storing one row per CDR3 protein. This table has about 190,000 distinct CDR3 sequences, approximately 95% appearing once. Sequencing was performed on CD4+ T cells from PBMCs. The receptor source for this set is a human donor with Susac syndrome. CDR3s include the opening cysteine and the closing phenylalanine or tryptophan. The order of the fields is D gene, J gene, V gene, CDR3 DNA, CDR3 protein. The D gene is left open where the match is weak.

- | TRBJ2-2 | TRBV18 | TGTGCCAGCTCCATCCGGACCGGGGAGCTGTTTTTT | CASSIRTGELFF
- | TRBJ2-2 | TRBV30 | TGTGCCTGGAGTGTACCTCTCTCTGGCACCGGGGAGCTGTTTTTT | CAWSVPLSGTGELFF
TRBD2 | TRBJ2-3 | TRBV7-6 | TGTGCCAGCAGTTCCAGTAGCGGGGGACGCCTCACAGATACGCAGTATTTT | CASSSSSGGRLTDTQYF
- | TRBJ1-2 | TRBV5-4 | TGTGCCAGCAGCTTTCACGAGGGGGGCTATGGCTACACCTTC | CASSFHEGGYGYTF
- | TRBJ1-1 | TRBV30 | TGTGCCTGGATAGCAACGATGAACACTGAAGCTTTCTTT | CAWIATMNTEAFF
- | TRBJ2-1 | TRBV12-3/TRBV12-4 | TGTGCCAGCAGTTTAGCGGGGGGCCAGATAAACAATGAGCAGTTCTTC | CASSLAGGQINNEQFF
- | TRBJ2-5 | TRBV30 | TGTGCCTGGAGCGGAGCACAAGAGACCCAGTACTTC | CAWSGAQETQYF
- | TRBJ2-7 | TRBV19 | TGTGCCAGTAGTGAGTTGGGCAGACAGTACTTC | CASSELGRQYF
TRBD2 | TRBJ2-1 | TRBV29-1 | TGCAGCGTTGTTATGGGACTAGCGGGGTACAATGAGCAGTTCTTC | CSVVMGLAGYNEQFF
- | TRBJ2-3 | TRBV9 | TGTGCCAGCAGCGTAGGAGAGGGGGGGCGCGGCACAGATACGCAGTATTTT | CASSVGEGGRGTDTQYF
- | TRBJ1-2 | TRBV20-1 | TGCAGTGCTGTGGACGCCATCTATGGCTACACCTTC | CSAVDAIYGYTF
- | TRBJ2-7 | TRBV2 | TGTGCCAGCAGTGTATACGAGCAGTACTTC | CASSVYEQYF
- | TRBJ2-7 | TRBV7-9 | TGTGCCAGCAGCACAGGAGAGGACAACGAGCAGTACTTC | CASSTGEDNEQYF